This T cell receptor beta chain was documented in a study of long-term antiretroviral therapy in people with HIV. The table lists this clone with a few counts. Every participant gave one or more pre-ART and two or more post-ART PBMC samples. Treatment for all HIV-infected participants took place in the United States. In each sample, 1-10 million cryopreserved PBMC were present before DNA extraction. It was version v3.0 of the immunoSEQ assay that was run at survey level. A per-sample goal of roughly 35,000-55,000 T-cell genomes was targeted by sequencing. The method was immunoSEQ multiplex PCR; TCRdb's version includes in-frame clones alone and lacks a portion of them. Among about 12,000 clones listed, 83% were seen once. The length of the CDR3 is 16 residues. Trimming shortened V by 1 base and J by 5 bases, and 20 bases separated the two germline ends. CDR1 is GTSNPN, CDR2 SVGIG, per germline (reference sequence).

The sequence was collected from a man aged 40-50 years with HIV. The sample was unsorted PBMCs, taken 3.4 years after starting antiretroviral therapy. The rearrangement joins TRBV30 to TRBJ2-5, with D perhaps TRBD2 (5 bases). CDR3 amino acids: CAWSDFGGFTRETQYF. The CDR3 DNA reads TGTGCCTGGAGTGATTTTGGAGGTTTTACTAGGGAGACCCAGTACTTC.